This T cell receptor (beta chain) was profiled in a study of PD-L1 blockade in urothelial cancer (dated by TCRdb to about 2017). In terms of the full investigation: Every patient began therapy in the mid-2010s and was given atezolizumab 1,200 mg intravenously every 3 weeks. About 85% of the 29 patients were males with bladder-origin urothelial cancer, and about 65% of the roughly 30 reported a prior smoking history. An ECOG performance status of 0 or 1 was recorded for the patients, and 0 to 3 prior chemotherapy regimens had been received by the patients. Blood samples were analyzed at two time points: 3 weeks after treatment start (second dose) and 6 weeks after treatment start. A median of 141,255 T cells and 85,000 or so unique TCRs was obtained from blood samples, and a median clonality of approximately 0.077 was observed. An exploratory multi-omic analysis was conducted of the somatic, immune and clinical correlates of response to PD-L1 blockade with atezolizumab in urothelial cancer. Pretreatment tumor samples, along with matched peripheral blood collected serially before and after atezolizumab treatment, underwent TCR sequencing. Durable clinical benefit was defined as progression-free survival longer than 6 months, and TCR features were also tested against progression-free and overall survival. In the same patients, pretreatment tumors underwent whole exome sequencing and RNA sequencing in addition to TCR sequencing. Durable clinical benefit was achieved by nine patients but not by the remaining 20. Just over 28 patients had pretreatment blood TCR-seq, roughly 25 had at least one posttreatment blood collection, and roughly 25 had tumor TCR-seq.

To estimate absolute template abundance from read counts, synthetic TCR analog templates were spiked into each PCR. The immunoSEQ assay was used to amplify TCRbeta CDR3 regions from genomic DNA with bias-controlled V and J gene primers. Sequencing of rearranged TCRbeta segments was performed at approximately 20X coverage. The authors processed their data as follows. Clustering was used to correct sequencing errors, and CDR3s were annotated against IMGT to assign V, D and J genes. Only productive TCRbeta rearrangements were used in downstream analyses, excluding out-of-frame or stop-codon sequences. Clonality was computed as one minus Shannon entropy normalized by the log of the number of unique productive sequences. Fisher's exact test with Benjamini-Hochberg correction, at a threshold of adjusted p below 0.01, was used to find clones that differed between time points or between blood and tumor. The clones in this table, taken by TCRdb from immuneACCESS, are in-frame only. Not every clone is retained; where verified, under half of the shortfall comes from an unresolved V gene, and the cause of the rest is unknown. V and J calls and clone size are as listed in that table; D and trimming were resolved from the DNA. A total of about 41,000 clones appear in this sample, about 85% of them only once. The ten largest make up over 2.5% of the sample.

Overall results and qualifications from the work: Small sample size (n ≈ 30) and many exploratory analyses mean the results are intended to be hypothesis-generating. Improved progression-free and overall survival was associated with having pretreatment peripheral blood TCR clonality below the median. At 3 weeks after the start of treatment, tumor-associated TCR clones in peripheral blood had expanded more in patients with durable benefit (n ≈ 22, p = 0.022).

Turning to this clone: Its binding antigen is unknown. One base away there is no much larger clone; base qualities are not given.

V and J lose 1 base and 1 base, and a span of 10 bases separates them. The germline V gene (reference sequence) specifies LNHDA as CDR1 and SQIVND as CDR2. The CDR3 has 15 amino acids, counting the end cysteine and phenylalanine. Only the CDR3 DNA stays, 45 bases, in frame from base 1. Interpreted using the paper, the time point label stands for: peripheral blood 6 weeks after treatment start. The cohort comprised roughly 30 patients with locally advanced or metastatic urothelial carcinoma treated at Memorial Sloan Kettering on a trial protocol. Peripheral blood mononuclear cells were collected pretreatment and during treatment, at between 1 and 8 total time points per patient. The Qiagen DNeasy Blood extraction kit was used to purify genomic DNA from total PBMCs and from tumor samples. PBMCs were collected pretreatment and during treatment and were isolated and stored as previously described.

The chain is assembled from TRBV19 and TRBJ1-2; no D gene call is confident. Source: PBMCs, taken around atezolizumab (anti-PD-L1) treatment. This sequence originates from a man in his 70s with urothelial cancer. Read as DNA, the sequence is TGTGCCAGTAGTATAGTGGTCCAGAATAACTATGGCTACACCTTC. This encodes CASSIVVQNNYGYTF.